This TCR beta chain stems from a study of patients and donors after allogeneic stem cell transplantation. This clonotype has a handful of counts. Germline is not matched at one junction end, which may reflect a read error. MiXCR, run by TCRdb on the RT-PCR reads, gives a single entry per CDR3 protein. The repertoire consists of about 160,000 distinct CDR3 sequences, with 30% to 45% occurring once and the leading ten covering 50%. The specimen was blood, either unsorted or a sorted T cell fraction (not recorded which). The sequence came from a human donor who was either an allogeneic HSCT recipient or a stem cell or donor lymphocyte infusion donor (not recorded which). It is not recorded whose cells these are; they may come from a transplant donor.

The CDR3 nucleotides read TGTGCTAGCAGCCAAGGTACTCTCGACGAGCAGTACTTC. Residues: CASSQGTLDEQYF. The chain has TRBV7-7 and TRBJ2-7; no reliable D call. Germline CDR1 and CDR2: SSHAT and FNYEAQ (reference sequence). This CDR3 contains 13 residues.